This paragraph covers one T cell receptor beta chain sequence. Its antigen is still unknown. These data originate in a study of Ad26.COV2.S vaccination and SARS-CoV-2 variants. Overall study: The donor participated in the COV1001 trial, in its Ad26.COV2.S arm. Administration of Ad26.COV2.S was intramuscular, either once or twice 56 days apart. Study-level points and caveats: Those who received the vaccine showed greater spike-specific TCR breadth than those given placebo.

Some clones are missing from TCRdb's copy, which holds only in-frame ones; the method was immunoSEQ multiplex PCR. The sample carries around 250,000 clones, about 83% recorded once. V lost 10 bases and J lost 5; bases outside the gene matches: 15. Germline lookup yields CDR1 ENHRY and CDR2 SYGVKD. CDR3 length: 15 residues. As to treatment: around 19 received Ad26.COV2.S at low or high dose, single or two shots; several received placebo; per-sample allocation not given. Day 63 after the first vaccine or placebo injection was the time point for sampling. The TCR originated in a person aged 18 to 65 who received the Ad26.COV2.S COVID-19 vaccine or a placebo. The sample consisted of peripheral blood, taken in a trial of Ad26.COV2.S vaccine versus placebo. V is TRBV10-3 and J is TRBJ2-7, with 9 bases fitting TRBD1. CDR3 amino acids: CATQGPGTGFHEQYF. The CDR3 region has the DNA TGTGCCACACAGGGCCCCGGGACAGGGTTCCACGAGCAGTACTTC.